Following are 9 T cell receptor beta chains from one sample sequenced in a study of response to subunit inactivated influenza vaccine. TCRdb fed the RT-PCR reads into MiXCR, producing one record per CDR3 protein. The table shows approximately 680,000 distinct CDR3 sequences, with 15% to 18% occurring only once. This sample comprised PBMCs from blood, obtained 11 to 12 days after vaccination. These receptor sequences come from a man between 50 and 59 years old who received an inactivated influenza vaccine.

This clonotype has just one count. The gene calls are TRBV20-1 and TRBJ2-5; TRBD2 matches at 13 bases. The CDR3 contains 16 residues. V trimming: 6 bases; J trimming: 0 bases; junction bases outside the gene matches: 7. Germline V gives CDR1 DFQATT, CDR2 SNEGSKA (reference sequence). The CDR3 protein is CSAVTSGGMYQETQYF. CDR3 sequence (DNA): TGCAGTGCAGTGACTAGCGGGGGGATGTACCAAGAGACCCAGTACTTC.

This clonotype was seen only a few times. The V call is TRBV11-1, the J call TRBJ2-1, with 8 bases fitting TRBD2. The CDR3 spans 21 residues. Per the germline V gene, CDR1 is SGHAT and CDR2 is FQDESV (reference sequence). J gave up 2 bases and V 5 bases, and 23 bases lay outside the gene matches. The CDR3 is CASSPPGIAGKWVITYNEQFF. The CDR3 nucleotides are TGTGCCAGCAGCCCCCCGGGAATAGCGGGGAAGTGGGTCATAACCTACAATGAGCAGTTCTTC.

The chain employs TRBV6-1 and TRBJ1-3; D ambiguous. The CDR3 is 16 residues long. V shed 6 bases and J shed 0 bases, with 15 bases lying between them. Germline assignment: CDR1 MNHNS and CDR2 SASEGT. The CDR3 sequence is CASRKGLPASGNTIYF. The CDR3 coding sequence is TGTGCCAGCAGGAAAGGGCTGCCGGCCTCTGGAAACACCATATATTTT.

This clonotype showed up just a few times. This sequence joins TRBV7-3 and TRBJ2-2; 8 bases agree with TRBD1. This CDR3 contains 13 residues. The V gene's germline CDR1 is SGHTA and CDR2 FQGTGA. The junction had 1 base not matched to a gene; V was cut back by 4 bases and J by 6 bases. The CDR3 region has the DNA TGTGCCAGCAGCTCGGACAGGGCCGGGGAGCTGTTTTTT. Translation: CASSSDRAGELFF. The variable domain in full, completed from reference TRBV7-3 and TRBJ2-2, reads GAGVSQTPSNKVTEKGKYVELRCDPISGHTALYWYRQSLGQGPEFLIYFQGTGAADDSGLPNDRFFAVRPEGSVSTLKIQRTERGDSAVYLCASSSDRAGELFFGEGSRLTVL.

This clonotype has a count of ten or more. The chain recombines TRBV28 with TRBJ2-3; D perhaps matches TRBD1 (5 bases). V lost 4 bases to trimming and J lost 0 bases, with 5 bases between them. Germline values: CDR1 MDHEN, CDR2 SYDVKM. The CDR3 is made up of 13 amino acids. This CDR3 reads CASSSGSTDTQYF. The CDR3 DNA reads TGTGCCAGCAGTTCAGGGAGCACAGATACGCAGTATTTT.

The chain joins TRBV5-5 to TRBJ2-1; TRBD1 agrees at 11 bases. V was clipped by 1 base and J by 7 bases; unmatched bases: 7. The germline V gene has CDR1 SGHKS and CDR2 YYEKEE (reference sequence). This CDR3 has 16 amino acids. The CDR3 bases are TGTGCCAGCAGCTTGCTCGGACAGGGGGCGAGAAATGAGCAGTTCTTC. Translation: CASSLLGQGARNEQFF.

This clonotype has just a few counts. Germline is not matched at one junction end, which may reflect a read error. CDR3 DNA: TGCAGTGCGAGAGAGGGCAGGGGGCATGAGCAGTTCTTC. The encoded protein is CSAREGRGHEQFF. The chain uses TRBV20-1 and TRBJ2-1; 8 positions agree with TRBD1. Germline CDR1 is DFQATT and CDR2 is SNEGSKA (reference sequence). There are 13 residues in the CDR3.

This chain links TRBV29-1 with TRBJ2-2; the D is unclear. Germline CDR1 is SQVTM and CDR2 is ANQGSEA. The CDR3 spans 10 residues. Trimming stripped 5 bases from V and 3 bases from J, with 1 base between. The DNA for the CDR3 is TGCAGCGTTTACACCGGGGAGCTGTTTTTT. It translates to CSVYTGELFF.

At least ten counts were recorded for this clonotype. The chain joins TRBV2 to TRBJ2-1; the match to TRBD2 covers 8 bases. This CDR3 comprises 14 residues. Germline CDR1 reads SNHLY; CDR2 reads FYNNEI. Trimming cost V 9 bases and J 4 bases; bases outside gene matches: 8. The CDR3 nucleotides are TGTGCCAGTAACTTACTAGCGGAGTACAATGAGCAGTTCTTC. Amino acids: CASNLLAEYNEQFF.